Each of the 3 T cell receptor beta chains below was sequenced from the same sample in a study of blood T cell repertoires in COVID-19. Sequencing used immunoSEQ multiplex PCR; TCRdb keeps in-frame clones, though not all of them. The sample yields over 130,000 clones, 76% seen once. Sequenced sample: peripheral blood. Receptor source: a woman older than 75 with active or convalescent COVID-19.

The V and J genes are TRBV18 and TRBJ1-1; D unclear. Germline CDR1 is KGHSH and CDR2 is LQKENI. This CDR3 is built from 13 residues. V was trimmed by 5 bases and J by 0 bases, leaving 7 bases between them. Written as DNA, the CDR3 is TGTGCCAGCTCATCAGGCTTGAACACTGAAGCTTTCTTT. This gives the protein CASSSGLNTEAFF.

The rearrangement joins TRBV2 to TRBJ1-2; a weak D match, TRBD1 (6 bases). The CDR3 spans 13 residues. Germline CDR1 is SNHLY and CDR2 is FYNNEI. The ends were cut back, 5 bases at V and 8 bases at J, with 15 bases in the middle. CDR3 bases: TGTGCCAGCAGTCCCTCAAGACAGGAGGGCTACACCTTC. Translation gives CASSPSRQEGYTF.

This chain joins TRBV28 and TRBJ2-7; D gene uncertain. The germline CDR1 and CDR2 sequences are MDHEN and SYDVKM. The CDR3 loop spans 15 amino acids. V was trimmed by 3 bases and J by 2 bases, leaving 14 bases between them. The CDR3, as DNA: TGTGCCAGCAGTTTGCTTGGCCAGTTTACCTACGAGCAGTACTTC. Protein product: CASSLLGQFTYEQYF.